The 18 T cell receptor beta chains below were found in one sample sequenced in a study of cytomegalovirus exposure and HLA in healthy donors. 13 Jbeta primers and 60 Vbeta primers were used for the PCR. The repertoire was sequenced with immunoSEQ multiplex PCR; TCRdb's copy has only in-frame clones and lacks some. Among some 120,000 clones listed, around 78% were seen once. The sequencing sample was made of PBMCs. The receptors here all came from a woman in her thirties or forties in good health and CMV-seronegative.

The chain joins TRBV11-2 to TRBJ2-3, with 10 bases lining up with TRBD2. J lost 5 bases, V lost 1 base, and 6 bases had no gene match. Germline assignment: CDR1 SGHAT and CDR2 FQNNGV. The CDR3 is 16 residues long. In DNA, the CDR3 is TGTGCCAGCAGCTTAGTAACAGCGGGAGGGGAAGATACGCAGTATTTT. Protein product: CASSLVTAGGEDTQYF.

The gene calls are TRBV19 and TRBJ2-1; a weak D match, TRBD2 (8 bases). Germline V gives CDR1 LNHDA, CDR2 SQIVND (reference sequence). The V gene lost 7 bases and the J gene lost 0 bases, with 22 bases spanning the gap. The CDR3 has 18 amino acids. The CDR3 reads CASKGAVAGRGSYNEQFF. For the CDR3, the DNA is TGTGCCAGTAAGGGGGCGGTAGCGGGAAGGGGCTCCTACAATGAGCAGTTCTTC.

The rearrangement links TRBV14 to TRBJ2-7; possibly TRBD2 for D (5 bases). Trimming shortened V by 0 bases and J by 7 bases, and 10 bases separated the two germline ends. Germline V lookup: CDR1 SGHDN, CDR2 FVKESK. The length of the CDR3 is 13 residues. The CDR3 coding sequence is TGTGCCAGCAGCCAAGAGGCGGGTGTTGAGCAGTACTTC. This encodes CASSQEAGVEQYF. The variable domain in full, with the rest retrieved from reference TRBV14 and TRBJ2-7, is EAGVTQFPSHSVIEKGQTVTLRCDPISGHDNLYWYRRVMGKEIKFLLHFVKESKQDESGMPNNRFLAERTGGTYSTLKVQPAELEDSGVYFCASSQEAGVEQYFGPGTRLTVT.

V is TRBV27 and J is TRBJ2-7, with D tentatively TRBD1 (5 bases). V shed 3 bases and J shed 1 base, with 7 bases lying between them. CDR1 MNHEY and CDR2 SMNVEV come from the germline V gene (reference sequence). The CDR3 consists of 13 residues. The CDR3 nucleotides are TGTGCCAGCAGTTTTTCAGGGTCCTACGAGCAGTACTTC. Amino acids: CASSFSGSYEQYF.

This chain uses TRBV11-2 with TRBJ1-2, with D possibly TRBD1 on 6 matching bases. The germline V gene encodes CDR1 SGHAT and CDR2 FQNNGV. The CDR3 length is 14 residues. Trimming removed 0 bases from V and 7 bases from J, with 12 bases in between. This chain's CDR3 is CASSLDPPGAGYTF. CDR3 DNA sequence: TGTGCCAGCAGCTTAGATCCCCCAGGGGCTGGCTACACCTTC.

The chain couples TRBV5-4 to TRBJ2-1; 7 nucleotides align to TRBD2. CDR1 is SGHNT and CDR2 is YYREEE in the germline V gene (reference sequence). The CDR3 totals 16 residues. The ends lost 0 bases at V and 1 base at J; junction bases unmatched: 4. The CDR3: CASSLGGSGSYNEQFF. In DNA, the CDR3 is TGTGCCAGCAGCTTGGGAGGTAGCGGGTCCTACAATGAGCAGTTCTTC.

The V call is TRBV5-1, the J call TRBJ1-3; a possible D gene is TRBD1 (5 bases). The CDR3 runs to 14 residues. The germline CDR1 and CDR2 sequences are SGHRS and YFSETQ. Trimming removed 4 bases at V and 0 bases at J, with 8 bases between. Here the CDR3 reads CASSVDNSGNTIYF. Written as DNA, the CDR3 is TGCGCCAGCAGCGTGGACAACTCTGGAAACACCATATATTTT.

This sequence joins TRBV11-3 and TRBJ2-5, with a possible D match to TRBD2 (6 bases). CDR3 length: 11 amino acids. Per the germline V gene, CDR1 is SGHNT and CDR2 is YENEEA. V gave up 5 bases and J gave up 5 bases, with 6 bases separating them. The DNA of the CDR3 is TGTGCCAGCAGCGCGGGGGAGACCCAGTACTTC. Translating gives CASSAGETQYF.

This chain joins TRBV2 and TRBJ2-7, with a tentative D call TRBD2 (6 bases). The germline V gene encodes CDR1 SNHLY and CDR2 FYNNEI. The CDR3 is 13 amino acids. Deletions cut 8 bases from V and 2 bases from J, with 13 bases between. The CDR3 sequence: CASRGSVTYEQYF. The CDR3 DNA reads TGTGCCAGCCGGGGGTCGGTAACCTACGAGCAGTACTTC.

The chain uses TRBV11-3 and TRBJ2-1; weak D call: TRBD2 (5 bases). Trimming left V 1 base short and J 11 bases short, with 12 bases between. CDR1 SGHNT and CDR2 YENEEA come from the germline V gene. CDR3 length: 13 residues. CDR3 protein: CASSLVGSGKQFF. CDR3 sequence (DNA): TGTGCCAGCAGCTTAGTTGGGTCGGGGAAGCAGTTCTTC.

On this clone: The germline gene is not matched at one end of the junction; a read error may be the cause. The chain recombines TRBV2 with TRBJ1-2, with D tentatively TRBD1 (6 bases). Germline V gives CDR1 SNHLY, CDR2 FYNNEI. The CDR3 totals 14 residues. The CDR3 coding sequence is TGTGCCAGCAGCGAAGGGGGGACATCGGATGGCTACACCTTC. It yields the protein CASSEGGTSDGYTF.

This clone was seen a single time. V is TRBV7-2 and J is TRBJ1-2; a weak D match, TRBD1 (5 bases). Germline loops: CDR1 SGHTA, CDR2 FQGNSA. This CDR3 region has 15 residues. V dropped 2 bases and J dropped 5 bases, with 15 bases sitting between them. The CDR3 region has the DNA TGTGCCAGCAGCTTAATCCAGGGACTAAATTATGGCTACACCTTC. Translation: CASSLIQGLNYGYTF.

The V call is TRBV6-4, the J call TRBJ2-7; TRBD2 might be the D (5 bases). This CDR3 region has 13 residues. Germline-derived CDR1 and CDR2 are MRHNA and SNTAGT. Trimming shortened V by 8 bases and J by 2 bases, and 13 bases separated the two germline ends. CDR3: CASGEGGTYEQYF. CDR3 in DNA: TGTGCCAGCGGAGAGGGTGGGACCTACGAGCAGTACTTC.

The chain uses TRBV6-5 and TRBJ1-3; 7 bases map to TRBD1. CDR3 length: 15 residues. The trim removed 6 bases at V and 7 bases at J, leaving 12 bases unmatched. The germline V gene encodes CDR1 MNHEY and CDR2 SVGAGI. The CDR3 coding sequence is TGTGCCAGCAGCCACAATATGGGACAGAGGAACACCATATATTTT. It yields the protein CASSHNMGQRNTIYF.

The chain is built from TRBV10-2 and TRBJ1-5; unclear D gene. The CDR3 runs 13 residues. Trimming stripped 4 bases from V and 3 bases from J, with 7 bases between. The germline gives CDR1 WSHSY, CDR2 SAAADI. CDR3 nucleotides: TGCGCCAGCAGTGGACAATTCAATCAGCCCCAGCATTTT. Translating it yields CASSGQFNQPQHF.

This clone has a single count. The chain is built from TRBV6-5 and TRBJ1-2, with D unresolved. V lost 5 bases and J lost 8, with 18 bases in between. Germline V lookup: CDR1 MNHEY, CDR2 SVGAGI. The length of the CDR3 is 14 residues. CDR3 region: CASSEDAGIGGYTF. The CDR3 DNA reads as TGTGCCAGCAGTGAAGATGCGGGAATTGGCGGCTACACCTTC.

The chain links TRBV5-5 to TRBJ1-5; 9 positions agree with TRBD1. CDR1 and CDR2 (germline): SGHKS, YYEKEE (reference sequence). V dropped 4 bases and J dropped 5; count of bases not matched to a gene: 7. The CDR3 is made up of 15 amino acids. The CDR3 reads CASSPGDRADQPQHF. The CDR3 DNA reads TGTGCCAGCAGCCCGGGGGACAGGGCTGATCAGCCCCAGCATTTT.

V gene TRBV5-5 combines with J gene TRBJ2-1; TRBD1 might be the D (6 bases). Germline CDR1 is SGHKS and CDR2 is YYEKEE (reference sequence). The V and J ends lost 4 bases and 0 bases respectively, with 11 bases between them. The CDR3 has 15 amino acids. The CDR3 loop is CASSPGTSSYNEQFF. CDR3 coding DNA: TGTGCCAGCAGCCCCGGGACAAGCTCCTACAATGAGCAGTTCTTC.